This T cell receptor beta chain was captured by sequencing in a study of Ad26.COV2.S vaccination and SARS-CoV-2 variants. Looking at the study overall: Each vaccinee took Ad26.COV2.S intramuscularly, once or twice 56 days apart. Findings and limits, study-wide: Individuals receiving vaccine had higher spike-specific TCR breadth than placebo recipients did.

Only in-frame clones appear in the TCRdb table, and some are missing; sequencing was by immunoSEQ multiplex PCR. The table includes about 350,000 clones, approximately 81% detected once. Noted treatment: roughly 18 received Ad26.COV2.S at low or high dose, single or two shots; roughly 5 received placebo; per-sample allocation not given. Collection of samples fell on day 63 after the first vaccine or placebo injection. Worth noting for this clone: Antigen specificity is unknown.

The material was peripheral blood, obtained in a trial of Ad26.COV2.S vaccine versus placebo. This TCR came from a person aged 18-60 years who received the Ad26.COV2.S COVID-19 vaccine or a placebo.

CDR3 sequence: CASSVGERWPYEQYF. In DNA form, the CDR3 reads TGTGCCAGCAGCGTAGGGGAGCGTTGGCCCTACGAGCAGTACTTC. The rearrangement uses TRBV9 and TRBJ2-7, with D tentatively TRBD2 (5 bases). Between the trimmed V and J ends, which lost 0 bases and 2 bases, there was a span of 12 bases. The CDR3 covers 15 residues. The germline V gene has CDR1 SGDLS and CDR2 YYNGEE.